The 27 T cell receptor beta chains listed next were all sequenced from one sample in a study of lymphopenia after photon versus proton radiotherapy. This table comes from immunoSEQ multiplex PCR, and its TCRdb copy is limited to in-frame clones, with some not included. The repertoire has 15,000 to 20,000 clones, 65% to 90% of them found once; the top ten carry approximately 10%. The specimen was peripheral blood, collected from a patient treated with proton-based radiotherapy. All receptors come from an older man with pancreatic cancer.

This clone has just one count. The V and J genes are TRBV18 and TRBJ2-1, with 7 bases fitting TRBD1. V was pared by 3 bases and J by 9 bases, with 5 bases of the junction left unmatched. Germline assignment: CDR1 KGHSH and CDR2 LQKENI. This CDR3 is 13 amino acids long. CDR3 coding DNA: TGTGCCAGCTCACCCGGACAGGCAAGTGAGCAGTTCTTC. Protein sequence: CASSPGQASEQFF.

This clone was found a few times. The rearrangement links TRBV6-1 to TRBJ2-7; no clear D gene. CDR3 size: 15 residues. The V and J ends lost 1 base and 1 base respectively, with 11 bases between them. Germline CDR1 MNHNS, CDR2 SASEGT. The CDR3 region is CASSEELLGSYEQYF. DNA for the CDR3: TGTGCCAGCAGTGAAGAATTGTTGGGATCCTACGAGCAGTACTTC.

This chain joins TRBV15 and TRBJ2-7; the match to TRBD1 covers 10 bases. CDR3 length: 16 residues. The germline V gene encodes CDR1 LNHNV and CDR2 YYDKDF (reference sequence). Losses at the gene ends were 1 base for V and 1 base for J; bases not matched to a gene: 4. The CDR3 nucleotides read TGTGCCACCAGCAGAGGGACAGGGGGTCCTTCCTACGAGCAGTACTTC. Its protein is CATSRGTGGPSYEQYF. The variable domain in full, completed from reference TRBV15 and TRBJ2-7, reads DAMVIQNPRYQVTQFGKPVTLSCSQTLNHNVMYWYQQKSSQAPKLLFHYYDKDFNNEADTPDNFQSRRPNTSFCFLDIRSPGLGDTAMYLCATSRGTGGPSYEQYFGPGTRLTVT.

The chain recombines TRBV7-9 with TRBJ2-1; D gene ambiguous. The ends were cut back, 6 bases at V and 7 bases at J, with 7 bases in the middle. The CDR3 consists of 11 residues. Germline CDR1 and CDR2: SEHNR and FQNEAQ (reference sequence). This chain's CDR3 is CASRVQNEQFF. The CDR3 nucleotides read TGTGCCAGCAGAGTCCAAAATGAGCAGTTCTTC. The full variable domain, completed using reference TRBV7-9 and TRBJ2-1, is DTGVSQNPRHKITKRGQNVTFRCDPISEHNRLYWYRQTLGQGPEFLTYFQNEAQLEKSRLLSDRFSAERPKGSFSTLEIQRTEQGDSAMYLCASRVQNEQFFGPGTRLTVL.

The chain has TRBV21-1 and TRBJ1-5; the table assigns TRBD1, which was not confirmed against the DNA. TRBV21-1 is a pseudogene segment. CDR3 length equals 15 residues. CDR3 sequence: CASRKGQYSNQPQHF. CDR3 coding DNA: TGTGCCAGCAGGAAAGGGCAGTATAGCAATCAGCCCCAGCATTTT.

The chain combines TRBV19 with TRBJ2-1; TRBD1 agrees at 7 bases. The CDR3 extends over 13 amino acids. Losses at the gene ends were 6 bases for V and 13 bases for J; bases not matched to a gene: 12. In germline, CDR1 is LNHDA, CDR2 SQIVND (reference sequence). The CDR3 DNA reads as TGTGCCAGTAGCTCGTCCGAGCGACAGGGACAGTTCTTC. Translating gives CASSSSERQGQFF.

The chain uses TRBV30 and TRBJ1-4; perhaps TRBD1 as D (6 bases). Trimming left V 0 bases short and J 8 bases short, with 16 bases between. The CDR3 extends over 15 amino acids. In germline, CDR1 is GTSNPN, CDR2 SVGIG (reference sequence). CDR3: CAWSVFPGEREKLFF. CDR3 nucleotides: TGTGCCTGGAGTGTATTCCCAGGGGAAAGGGAAAAACTGTTTTTT.

The chain recombines TRBV5-1 with TRBJ1-1, with TRBD1 as a possible D gene (5 bases). Trimming took 1 base from V and 7 from J, leaving 8 bases between them. The CDR3 runs 12 residues. Germline CDR1 reads SGHRS; CDR2 reads YFSETQ. The CDR3 nucleotides are TGCGCCAGCAGCTTGCGGGGCGATGAAGCTTTCTTT. Amino acid sequence: CASSLRGDEAFF.

This chain uses TRBV4-2 with TRBJ2-3; 12 positions match TRBD2. V was pared by 3 bases and J by 4 bases, with 5 bases of the junction left unmatched. The CDR3 totals 16 residues. Germline CDR1 is LGHNA and CDR2 is YNFKEQ. CDR3 amino acids: CASSQASGRGADTQYF. The CDR3 DNA is TGTGCCAGCAGCCAGGCTAGCGGGAGGGGGGCAGATACGCAGTATTTT.

The chain has TRBV27 and TRBJ2-7; D call uncertain. CDR1 MNHEY and CDR2 SMNVEV come from the germline V gene (reference sequence). Trimming pared 1 base from V and 3 bases from J, leaving 13 bases between. The CDR3 extends over 15 amino acids. The CDR3 DNA follows: TGTGCCAGCAGTTTATTGGGCTCTTTTAACTACGAGCAGTACTTC. Amino acid sequence: CASSLLGSFNYEQYF.

This clone was counted between two and nine times. The gene calls are TRBV7-8 and TRBJ2-7; the match to TRBD1 covers 9 bases. The CDR3 extends over 15 amino acids. V lost 0 bases to trimming and J lost 1 base; unmatched junction nucleotides: 1. The germline V gene has CDR1 SGHVS and CDR2 FQNEAQ. The CDR3 loop is CASSLAGTGSYEQYF. The CDR3 nucleotides are TGTGCCAGCAGCTTAGCAGGGACAGGGTCCTACGAGCAGTACTTC.

CDR3: CASSEDRFYGYTF. The CDR3 DNA reads TGTGCCAGCAGCGAGGACAGGTTCTATGGCTACACCTTC. The chain couples TRBV7-2 to TRBJ1-2, with 7 bases identical to TRBD1. Per the germline V gene, CDR1 is SGHTA and CDR2 is FQGNSA. Germline trimming cut 5 bases from V and 4 bases from J; bases unmatched to any gene: 4. This CDR3 spans 13 amino acids.

This chain joins TRBV4-2 and TRBJ1-1; no clear D. Germline V CDR1 and CDR2: LGHNA, YNFKEQ. This CDR3 region has 13 residues. Trimming took off 5 bases at V and 4 bases at J, with 11 bases between the two ends. The CDR3 is CASSLAEGTEAFF. The CDR3 bases are TGTGCCAGCAGCTTGGCGGAGGGCACTGAAGCTTTCTTT.

The rearrangement uses TRBV11-2 and TRBJ2-7; unclear D gene. The CDR3 spans 16 residues. Germline V gives CDR1 SGHAT, CDR2 FQNNGV. Trimming took 5 bases from V and 4 from J, leaving 21 bases between them. The CDR3 DNA is TGTGCCAGCAGCGGGGAAGGACGGACGTTGTTTTACGAGCAGTACTTC. Translated, it gives CASSGEGRTLFYEQYF.

This chain joins TRBV30 and TRBJ2-3, with 10 bases aligning to TRBD2. CDR3 length equals 16 residues. After removal of 0 bases from V and 7 bases from J, the junction contained 10 bases not matched to a gene. CDR1 GTSNPN and CDR2 SVGIG come from the germline V gene (reference sequence). CDR3 DNA: TGTGCCTGGAGTGTTTCGACTAGCGGGTTAGCCAATACGCAGTATTTT. Protein: CAWSVSTSGLANTQYF.

The gene calls are TRBV7-2 and TRBJ1-1, with 7 bases fitting TRBD1. Germline CDR1 reads SGHTA; CDR2 reads FQGNSA. The trim removed 4 bases at V and 5 bases at J, leaving 4 bases unmatched. This CDR3 is built from 13 residues. The CDR3 DNA sequence: TGTGCCAGCAGCTCCCGACAGGGAACTGAAGCTTTCTTT. Protein sequence: CASSSRQGTEAFF.

DNA for the CDR3: TGCGCCAGCAGTCAAGCACCGGGCCCCCTATGGAATGAAAAACTGTTTTTT. Residues: CASSQAPGPLWNEKLFF. The chain recombines TRBV23-1 with TRBJ1-4; D unclear. TRBV23-1 is assigned to the ORF class and has an uncertain function. The CDR3 is made up of 17 amino acids. Between the trimmed V and J ends, which lost 2 bases and 5 bases, there was a span of 18 bases.

This chain uses TRBV7-6 with TRBJ2-7, with 8 bases that match TRBD1. Germline V gives CDR1 SGHVS, CDR2 FNYEAQ. V dropped 5 bases and J dropped 6; count of bases not matched to a gene: 9. This CDR3 contains 14 residues. In DNA form, the CDR3 reads TGTGCCAGCAGCACGCGACAGGGGCGGACCGAGCAGTACTTC. Translation: CASSTRQGRTEQYF.

Judged by abundance, this clone is large (0.1 to 1%). CDR3 DNA: TGTGCCAGCAGTTTGGGGGTGGCTGGCTACACCTTC. This codes for CASSLGVAGYTF. V gene TRBV28 combines with J gene TRBJ1-2, with D maybe TRBD1 (5 bases). V lost 3 bases, J lost 7 bases, and 9 bases lay in between. Per the germline V gene, CDR1 is MDHEN and CDR2 is SYDVKM. CDR3 length equals 12 residues.

The J gene is TRBJ2-5, the V gene TRBV5-1, with a tentative D call TRBD2 (5 bases). Germline V CDR1 and CDR2: SGHRS, YFSETQ. The CDR3 totals 14 residues. V lost 0 bases and J 2 bases, leaving 8 bases between the germline ends. The CDR3 is CASSLVGGQETQYF. CDR3 bases: TGCGCCAGCAGCTTGGTGGGCGGGCAAGAGACCCAGTACTTC.

This chain uses TRBV30 with TRBJ1-1; 7 bases fit TRBD1. V shed 4 bases, J shed 5 bases, and the junction held 16 bases outside the gene matches. CDR1 is GTSNPN, CDR2 SVGIG, per germline (reference sequence). This CDR3 comprises 16 residues. The CDR3 region is CAWTPQTGFVRTEAFF. CDR3 sequence (DNA): TGTGCCTGGACCCCCCAGACAGGGTTCGTTAGAACTGAAGCTTTCTTT.

DNA for the CDR3: TGTGCCAGCAGCCGGGGGGACAGGGGGCGGTCTGAAGCTTTCTTT. Its protein is CASSRGDRGRSEAFF. V is TRBV14 and J is TRBJ1-1; 12 nucleotides match TRBD1. V trimming: 4 bases; J trimming: 6 bases; junction bases outside the gene matches: 6. The CDR3 spans 15 residues. Germline assignment: CDR1 SGHDN and CDR2 FVKESK.

This chain links TRBV7-9 with TRBJ1-1; D uncertain. V was clipped by 2 bases and J by 1 base, with 14 bases between them. The germline gives CDR1 SEHNR, CDR2 FQNEAQ (reference sequence). The CDR3 is made up of 16 amino acids. The DNA of the CDR3 is TGTGCCAGCAGCTTAAACCTTAACAGTAGGAACACTGAAGCTTTCTTT. Its translation: CASSLNLNSRNTEAFF.

The chain employs TRBV5-1 and TRBJ2-5, with TRBD1 matching over 8 bases. The V and J ends lost 0 bases and 1 base, in that order; junction bases with no gene match: 8. The CDR3 has 17 amino acids. CDR1 SGHRS and CDR2 YFSETQ come from the germline V gene. The CDR3 DNA sequence: TGCGCCAGCAGCTTGGACCCCCCTGGGACAGGCCAAGAGACCCAGTACTTC. Its translation is CASSLDPPGTGQETQYF.

The rearrangement links TRBV7-3 to TRBJ2-3, with D maybe TRBD1 (5 bases). The CDR3 has 13 residues. V gave up 8 bases and J gave up 5 bases, with 14 bases separating them. Germline V CDR1 and CDR2: SGHTA, FQGTGA. Here the CDR3 DNA reads TGTGCCAGCTCCTCAGGGATAGGAGATACGCAGTATTTT. It encodes CASSSGIGDTQYF.

The chain carries TRBV4-2 and TRBJ2-7; 15 bases match TRBD2. V shed 2 bases and J 4 bases; nucleotides not matched to a gene: 9. This CDR3 region has 18 residues. CDR1 LGHNA and CDR2 YNFKEQ come from the germline V gene. This CDR3 is CASSQRSGLAGGKYEQYF. CDR3 sequence (DNA): TGTGCCAGCAGCCAACGGTCGGGACTAGCGGGGGGAAAATACGAGCAGTACTTC.

V usage is TRBV11-2 and J usage is TRBJ2-1, with TRBD2 matching 9 bases. V lost 1 base to trimming and J lost 9 bases; unmatched junction nucleotides: 7. Germline CDR1 SGHAT, CDR2 FQNNGV. The CDR3 is made up of 15 amino acids. The CDR3 bases are TGTGCCAGCAGCTTAGGCCGGCGGGAGGGTGCTGAGCAGTTCTTC. It translates to CASSLGRREGAEQFF. Drawing the rest from reference TRBV11-2 and TRBJ2-1, the complete variable domain is EAGVAQSPRYKIIEKRQSVAFWCNPISGHATLYWYQQILGQGPKLLIQFQNNGVVDDSQLPKDRFSAERLKGVDSTLKIQPAKLEDSAVYLCASSLGRREGAEQFFGPGTRLTVL.